This is a list of T cell receptor beta chains from one sample in a study of regulatory T cells in long-lasting Graves disease. TCRdb fed the multiplex PCR reads into MiXCR, producing one record per CDR3 protein. The profile covers hundreds of thousands of distinct CDR3 sequences, with roughly 15% appearing a single time and about 17% taken by the ten largest. The same sample was also studied in work on T cells in Graves' hyperthyroidism and ophthalmopathy.

Here the sequenced sample was peripheral blood mononuclear cells (PBMCs), taken at new diagnosis, from a patient treated with antithyroid drugs. Receptors were obtained from a woman aged 30 to 39 with Graves disease. CDR3s include the opening cysteine and the closing phenylalanine or tryptophan. A D gene is named only where the DNA matches it firmly. Some rows have no size entry. The others give once, few or many, or a class for an expanded clone.

d_gene,j_gene,v_gene,abundance,len,CDR3nt,CDR3aa
NA,TRBJ2-2,TRBV19,few,20,TGTGCCAGTAGTGCCCCACCGTGGATCCCAACCAGACCCCAGACCGGGGAGCTGTTTTTT,CASSAPPWIPTRPQTGELFF
TRBD1,TRBJ2-1,TRBV5-8,NA,16,TGTGCCAGCAGCCTAGAACAGGGGGCACGTTACAATGAGCAGTTCTTC,CASSLEQGARYNEQFF
NA,TRBJ2-3,TRBV20-1,many,14,TGCAGTGCTAGAAGAGCTGGCGGGACGGGTACGCAGTATTTT,CSARRAGGTGTQYF
NA,TRBJ1-6,TRBV28,few,11,TGTGCCAGCAGTTCCGATTCACCCCTCCACTTT,CASSSDSPLHF
TRBD1,TRBJ2-1,TRBV2,many,16,TGTGCCAGCAGTGAAGCCCCAGGGGGATACTACAATGAGCAGTTCTTC,CASSEAPGGYYNEQFF
NA,TRBJ1-1,TRBV19,many,15,TGTGCCAGTAGTATAAAAACGGCTATGAACACTGAAGCTTTCTTT,CASSIKTAMNTEAFF
NA,TRBJ2-3,TRBV6-2/TRBV6-3,few,15,TGTGCCAGCAGTTATGGGGGACCTAGCACAGATACGCAGTATTTT,CASSYGGPSTDTQYF
NA,TRBJ1-2,TRBV6-2/TRBV6-3,NA,15,TGTGCCAGCAGTGAATCTCCGCGCAGGGCGGATGGCTACACCTTC,CASSESPRRADGYTF
TRBD1,TRBJ1-2,TRBV18,NA,13,TGTGCCAGCTCACCCCCGGGACAGGGGGAAAACACCTTC,CASSPPGQGENTF
NA,TRBJ2-1,TRBV3-1,few,13,TGTGCCAGCAGCCCCCCGGGACTCTATGAGCAGTTCTTC,CASSPPGLYEQFF
TRBD2,TRBJ2-2,TRBV7-8,many,16,TGTGCCAGCAGCACGACTAGCGGAAGGAACACCGGGGAGCTGTTTTTT,CASSTTSGRNTGELFF
TRBD1,TRBJ2-5,TRBV11-2,many,15,TGTGCCAGCAGCCGAGTCACAGGGGGCTGGGAGACCCAGTACTTC,CASSRVTGGWETQYF
NA,TRBJ1-6,TRBV28,many,19,TGTGCCAGCACTATTCCGGCGGGGACCGGGATCTCGTATAATTCACCCCTCCACTTT,CASTIPAGTGISYNSPLHF
NA,TRBJ1-5,TRBV28,many,15,TGTGCCAGCAGGCTCGGGACTGGTAGCAATCAGCCCCAGCATTTT,CASRLGTGSNQPQHF
TRBD2,TRBJ2-2,TRBV20-1,NA,17,TGCAGTGCTAGGGAAAATCCCGGGACTACGAACACCGGGGAGCTGTTTTTT,CSARENPGTTNTGELFF
NA,TRBJ1-2,TRBV7-2,many,13,TGTGCCAGCAGGGCACTAACGGGCAGGGGCTACACCTTC,CASRALTGRGYTF
TRBD1,TRBJ2-1,TRBV7-9,NA,12,TGTGCCAGCGGAAGGGGGCATGGGGAGCAGTTCTTC,CASGRGHGEQFF
NA,TRBJ2-3,TRBV6-1,NA,15,TGTGCCAGCTCAAGGGACATGTCTCACACAGATACGCAGTATTTT,CASSRDMSHTDTQYF
NA,TRBJ2-7,TRBV3-1,NA,12,TGTGCCAGCAGCCCGGGGTTCTACGAGCAGTACTTC,CASSPGFYEQYF
NA,TRBJ2-3,TRBV7-2,many,13,TGTGCCAGCAGCTTAGTACTGGTAGGGACGCAGTATTTT,CASSLVLVGTQYF
TRBD1,TRBJ1-6,TRBV5-1,many,14,TGTGCCAGCAGCTTAGGACAGGGGAATTCACCCCTCCACTTT,CASSLGQGNSPLHF
NA,TRBJ2-2,TRBV4-1,few,14,TGCGCCAGCAGCCAAGTTGGGAAGGGCGAGGAGCTGTTTTTT,CASSQVGKGEELFF
TRBD2,TRBJ2-3,TRBV30,NA,21,TGTGCCTGGAGTTCAACACGGACTAGCGGGAGGGTGCGAGGAAGCACAGATACGCAGTATTTT,CAWSSTRTSGRVRGSTDTQYF
NA,TRBJ2-3,TRBV12-3/TRBV12-4,few,13,TGTGCCAGCAGTACCACAGAGGGGGATACGCAGTATTTT,CASSTTEGDTQYF
NA,TRBJ1-3,TRBV3-1,NA,15,TGTGCCAGCAGCCCAATGGGGGTTGCCGGAAACACCATATATTTT,CASSPMGVAGNTIYF